The 8 T cell receptor beta chains reported below all come from one sample, sequenced in a study of T cell responses to AZD1222 COVID-19 vaccine. Clones were read by immunoSEQ multiplex PCR, and TCRdb kept only the in-frame ones, dropping some. The sample lists about 130,000 clones; about nine tenths were seen once. The sample in question was peripheral blood, obtained on day 0 of AZD1222 vaccination. The receptors shown here come from an adult in good health.

This sequence joins TRBV4-2 and TRBJ2-7; the D gene is possibly TRBD2 (5 bases). Trimming stripped 0 bases from V and 0 bases from J, with 12 bases between. CDR3 length equals 16 residues. Germline assignment: CDR1 LGHNA and CDR2 YNFKEQ. CDR3 amino acids: CASSQDYGESSYEQYF. The CDR3 DNA follows: TGTGCCAGCAGCCAAGATTATGGGGAGAGCTCCTACGAGCAGTACTTC.

This chain uses TRBV28 with TRBJ1-5; no clear D gene. Looked up from germline, CDR1 is MDHEN and CDR2 is SYDVKM. The CDR3 length is 11 residues. V lost 8 bases, J lost 7 bases, and 9 bases lay in between. The DNA for the CDR3 is TGTGCCAGCGGACTAGGGCAGCCCCAGCATTTT. Translation: CASGLGQPQHF.

The V and J genes are TRBV19 and TRBJ2-3, with D tentatively TRBD2 (5 bases). Between the trimmed V and J ends, which lost 1 base and 3 bases, there was a span of 11 bases. CDR1 LNHDA and CDR2 SQIVND come from the germline V gene (reference sequence). The CDR3 runs 15 residues. The CDR3 DNA follows: TGTGCCAGTAGTATAGCTAGCTTAGGGACAGATACGCAGTATTTT. Its translation: CASSIASLGTDTQYF.

The rearrangement uses TRBV5-5 and TRBJ1-3, with D possibly matching TRBD1 (5 bases). Germline V CDR1 and CDR2: SGHKS, YYEKEE (reference sequence). V lost 1 base, J lost 0 bases, and 14 bases lay in between. The CDR3 is made up of 17 amino acids. In DNA, the CDR3 is TGTGCCAGCAGCTTGAGAAGGGCTGGGGCCTCTGGAAACACCATATATTTT. This encodes CASSLRRAGASGNTIYF.

DNA for the CDR3: TGTGCCAGCAGTGAAGCGCACAGAAACTATGGCTACACCTTC. The encoded protein is CASSEAHRNYGYTF. The chain links TRBV6-1 to TRBJ1-2, with D uncertain. V gave up 0 bases and J gave up 2 bases, with 7 bases separating them. The CDR3 extends over 14 amino acids. Germline V CDR1 and CDR2: MNHNS, SASEGT.

The V call is TRBV30, the J call TRBJ1-4; D not resolved. CDR1 and CDR2 from the germline V gene are GTSNPN and SVGIG (reference sequence). This CDR3 comprises 13 residues. Trimming left V 3 bases short and J 11 bases short, with 16 bases between. Written as DNA, the CDR3 is TGTGCCTGGAGGCTCGAGGGCCCGGGGAAACTGTTTTTT. Protein product: CAWRLEGPGKLFF.

The chain combines TRBV13 with TRBJ2-7; D unclear. CDR1 and CDR2 from the germline V gene are PRHDT and FYEKMQ (reference sequence). The V end lost 5 bases, the J end lost 5 bases, and 13 bases lay between the germline ends. This CDR3 spans 13 amino acids. The CDR3 protein is CASSPQFEDEQYF. Here the CDR3 DNA reads TGTGCCAGCAGCCCGCAATTCGAGGACGAGCAGTACTTC.

Notes on this clone: The identical CDR3 is also encoded by other nucleotide sequences in the sample. The chain has TRBV9 and TRBJ1-1; 8 nucleotides agree with TRBD1. The J segment lost 1 base and the V segment lost 3 bases, leaving 5 bases of the junction unmatched. Germline lookup yields CDR1 SGDLS and CDR2 YYNGEE. The CDR3 is made up of 15 amino acids. CDR3: CASSATGTGNTEAFF. The CDR3 region has the DNA TGTGCCAGCAGCGCAACCGGGACAGGGAACACTGAAGCTTTCTTT.